This T cell receptor beta chain was sequenced in a study of PD-L1 blockade in urothelial cancer (dated 2017 in TCRdb). Background for the entire study: Therapy was started around 2014 for all patients, and atezolizumab 1,200 mg was administered intravenously every 3 weeks. About 90% of the roughly 29 patients were males with bladder-origin urothelial cancer, and 18 of 29 reported a prior smoking history. Blood samples gave median yields of roughly 150,000 T cells and 65,000 to 85,000 unique TCRs, along with a median clonality of roughly 0.08. In the same patients, pretreatment tumors underwent whole exome sequencing and RNA sequencing in addition to TCR sequencing. TCR sequencing covered pretreatment tumor samples and matched, serially collected peripheral blood taken before and after atezolizumab treatment. Blood samples were analyzed at two time points: 3 weeks after treatment start (second dose) and 6 weeks after treatment start. Durable clinical benefit meant progression-free survival longer than 6 months, and TCR features were also tested against progression-free and overall survival. The study, an exploratory multi-omic analysis, examined somatic, immune and clinical correlates of response to PD-L1 blockade with atezolizumab in urothelial cancer. Eight to ten patients achieved durable clinical benefit and 15 to 20 did not. An ECOG performance status of 0 or 1 was recorded for the patients, and 0 to 3 prior chemotherapy regimens had been received by the patients. Some 30 patients had pretreatment blood TCR-seq, roughly 25 had at least one posttreatment blood collection, and roughly 25 had tumor TCR-seq.

V is cut by 3 bases and J by 2 bases, and the space between the germline ends is 8 bases. The CDR3 covers 13 residues, taking in both the cysteine and the phenylalanine. Here the CDR3 DNA is all that survives: 39 bases in frame from base 1. For CDR1 and CDR2, the germline V gene (reference sequence) lists WNHNN and SYGVQD. The sample's time point label is to be understood as: pretreatment peripheral blood. The cohort included 29 patients with locally advanced or metastatic urothelial carcinoma who were treated at Memorial Sloan Kettering on a trial protocol. Peripheral blood mononuclear cells were collected pretreatment and during treatment, at between 1 and 8 total time points per patient. The Qiagen DNeasy Blood extraction kit was used to purify genomic DNA from total PBMCs and tumor samples. PBMCs were collected pretreatment and during treatment, and were isolated and stored as previously described.

Concerning this clone: Its antigen is still unknown. Base qualities are not provided; no much larger clone lies one nucleotide away.

Overall study outcomes, separate from this receptor: A pretreatment peripheral blood TCR clonality below the median was linked to improved progression-free and overall survival. Because of the small sample size (n ≈ 27) and the many exploratory analyses performed, the results are intended to be regarded as hypothesis-generating. Among patients with durable benefit, tumor-associated TCR clones showed greater expansion in peripheral blood 3 weeks after treatment started (n = 22, p = 0.022).

Each PCR received spiked-in synthetic TCR analog templates so that absolute template abundance could be estimated from read counts. TCRbeta CDR3 regions were amplified from genomic DNA with bias-controlled V and J gene primers using the immunoSEQ assay. Sequencing of rearranged TCRbeta segments was done at approximately 20X coverage. The published analysis was carried out like this. Sequencing errors were corrected by clustering, and CDR3s were annotated against IMGT so that V, D and J genes could be assigned. Out-of-frame and stop-codon sequences were excluded, and only productive TCRbeta rearrangements were used in downstream analyses. Clonality was computed as one minus Shannon entropy normalized by the log of the number of unique productive sequences. Fisher's exact test with Benjamini-Hochberg correction, at a threshold of adjusted p below 0.01, was used to find clones that differed between time points or between blood and tumor. In TCRdb, the immuneACCESS table is reduced to in-frame sequences with V and J assigned. These tables do not hold every clone; where another copy was compared, an unresolved V gene accounts for under half, and the others remain unexplained. That table gives V, J and clone size, and the DNA gave D and trimming. Across this sample there are about 74,000 clones, with approximately 87% seen only once. Jointly, the top ten make up 3.5% to 5% of the sample.

The clonotype comes from a man between 65 and 80 years old with urothelial cancer. The source material was PBMCs, sampled around atezolizumab (anti-PD-L1) treatment. The chain is encoded by TRBV10-1 joined to TRBJ2-7; a tentative D call is TRBD1 (5 bases match). The base sequence is TGCGCCAGCAGTGAAGCAGGGACCTACGAGCAGTACTTC. Its product reads: CASSEAGTYEQYF.